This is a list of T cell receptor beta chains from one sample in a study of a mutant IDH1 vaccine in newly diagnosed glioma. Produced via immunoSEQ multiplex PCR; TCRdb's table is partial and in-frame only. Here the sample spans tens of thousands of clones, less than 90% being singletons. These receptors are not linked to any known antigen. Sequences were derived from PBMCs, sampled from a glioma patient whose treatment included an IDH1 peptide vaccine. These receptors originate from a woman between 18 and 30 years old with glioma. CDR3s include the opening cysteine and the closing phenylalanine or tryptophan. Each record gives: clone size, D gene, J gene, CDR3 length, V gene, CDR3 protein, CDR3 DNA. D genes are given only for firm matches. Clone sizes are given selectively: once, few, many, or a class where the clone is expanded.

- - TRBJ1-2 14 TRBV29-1 CSVEEWGANYGYTF TGCAGCGTTGAAGAGTGGGGAGCTAACTATGGCTACACCTTC
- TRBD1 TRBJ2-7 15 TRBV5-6 CASSTLGGQGYEQYF TGTGCCAGCAGCACCTTGGGGGGACAGGGGTACGAGCAGTACTTC
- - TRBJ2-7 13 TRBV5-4 CASTYPSGVEQYF TGTGCCAGCACCTACCCCAGCGGAGTCGAGCAGTACTTC
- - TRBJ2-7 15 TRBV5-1 CASRVFGTKMYEQYF TGCGCCAGCAGAGTCTTTGGGACAAAGATGTACGAGCAGTACTTC
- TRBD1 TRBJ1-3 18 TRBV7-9 CASSPVPGQGSVGNTIYF TGTGCCAGCAGCCCGGTCCCGGGACAGGGATCGGTGGGGAACACCATATATTTT
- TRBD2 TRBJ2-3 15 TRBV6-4 CASSDSTGGGDTQYF TGTGCCAGCAGTGACTCGACGGGAGGGGGAGATACGCAGTATTTT
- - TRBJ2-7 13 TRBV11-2 CASTVLLGGEQYF TGTGCCAGCACGGTCCTACTGGGGGGTGAGCAGTACTTC
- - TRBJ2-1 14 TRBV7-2 CASRRLGDFNEQFF TGTGCCAGCAGGAGGCTGGGAGATTTCAATGAGCAGTTCTTC
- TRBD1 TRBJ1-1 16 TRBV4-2 CASSQDHRGQGPGAFF TGTGCCAGCAGCCAAGATCATAGGGGACAGGGTCCTGGCGCTTTCTTT
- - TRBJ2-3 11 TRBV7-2 CASSPRDTQYF TGTGCCAGCAGCCCACGAGATACGCAGTATTTT
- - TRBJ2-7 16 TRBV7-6 CASSPGGQFLRDEQYF TGTGCCAGCAGCCCGGGGGGACAGTTTCTCCGAGACGAGCAGTACTTC
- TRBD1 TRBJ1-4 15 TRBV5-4 CASSRGGQGSEKLFF TGTGCCAGCAGCCGAGGGGGACAGGGGTCTGAAAAACTGTTTTTT
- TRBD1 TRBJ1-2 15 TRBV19 CASSIPRTGARGYTF TGTGCCAGTAGTATCCCCAGGACAGGAGCGCGTGGCTACACCTTC
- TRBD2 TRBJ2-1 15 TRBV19 CASKKLASSYNEQFF TGTGCCAGTAAGAAACTAGCGAGCTCCTACAATGAGCAGTTCTTC
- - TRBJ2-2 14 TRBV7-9 CASSWFYETGELFF TGTGCCAGCAGCTGGTTTTATGAGACCGGGGAGCTGTTTTTT
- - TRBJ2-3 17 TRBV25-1 CASSEGRQASSTDTQYF TGTGCCAGCAGTGAGGGGCGACAAGCCTCTAGCACAGATACGCAGTATTTT
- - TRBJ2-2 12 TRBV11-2 CASSLMTGELFF TGTGCCAGCAGTCTCATGACCGGGGAGCTGTTTTTT
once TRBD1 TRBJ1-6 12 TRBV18 CASSPLQGALHF TGTGCCAGCTCACCTCTCCAGGGGGCCCTCCACTTT
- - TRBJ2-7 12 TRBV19 CATAQGTYEQYF TGTGCCACGGCACAGGGCACCTACGAGCAGTACTTC
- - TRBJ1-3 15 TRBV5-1 CASSLFTGSGNTIYF TGCGCCAGCAGCTTGTTCACAGGGAGTGGAAACACCATATATTTT
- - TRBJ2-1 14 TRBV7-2 CASSLVGTHNEQFF TGTGCCAGCAGCTTAGTCGGGACCCACAATGAGCAGTTCTTC
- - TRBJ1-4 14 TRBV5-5 CASSLGPTNEKLFF TGTGCCAGCAGCTTGGGGCCAACTAATGAAAAACTGTTTTTT
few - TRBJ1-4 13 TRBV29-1 CSVESKRGEKLFF TGCAGCGTTGAGTCCAAACGGGGTGAAAAACTGTTTTTT
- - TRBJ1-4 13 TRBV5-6 CASSPSTNEKLFF TGTGCCAGCAGCCCGTCAACTAATGAAAAACTGTTTTTT
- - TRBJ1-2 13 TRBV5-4 CASSYPPSGGYTF TGTGCCAGCAGCTACCCCCCCTCGGGTGGCTACACCTTC
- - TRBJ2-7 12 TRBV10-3 CAISESWAGARF TGTGCCATCAGTGAGTCGTGGGCGGGGGCTCGCTTC
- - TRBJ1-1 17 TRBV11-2 CASSLARAVSRRTEAFF TGTGCCAGCAGCCTGGCCAGGGCGGTATCCCGGCGCACTGAAGCTTTCTTT
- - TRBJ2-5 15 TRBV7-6 CASSLEEATQETQYF TGTGCCAGCAGCTTAGAGGAGGCCACGCAAGAGACCCAGTACTTC
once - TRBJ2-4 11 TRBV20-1 CSAGLENIQYF TGCAGTGCGGGGCTTGAAAACATTCAGTACTTC
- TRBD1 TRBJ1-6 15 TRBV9 CASSVQGQGSSPLHF TGTGCCAGCAGCGTTCAAGGACAGGGGTCCTCACCCCTCCACTTT
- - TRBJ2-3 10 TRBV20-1 CSLDTDTQYF TGCAGTTTAGACACAGATACGCAGTATTTT